A selection of T cell receptor beta chains follows, all from one sample in a study of shared clonotypes between healthy human individuals. Some clones are missing from TCRdb's copy, which holds only in-frame ones; the method was immunoSEQ multiplex PCR. The table records a few million clones, around 90% of them present only once. Source material: naive CD4+ T cells from PBMCs. These receptors all stem from a man aged 18 to 30 in good health. Some clones in this sample may be carry-over from other donors' samples. CDR3s include the opening cysteine and the closing phenylalanine or tryptophan. The D gene is left open where the match is weak. Only part of the rows carry a size: once, few, many, or a class if the clone is expanded.

v_call	clone_size	j_call	d_call	cdr3_aa	cdr3_nt
TRBV29-1	-	TRBJ1-1	-	CSVKGLGMNTEAFF	TGCAGCGTTAAAGGGTTAGGGATGAACACTGAAGCTTTCTTT
TRBV7-6	-	TRBJ2-5	-	CASSLRVWSIQETQYF	TGTGCCAGCAGCTTAAGGGTCTGGTCGATCCAAGAGACCCAGTACTTC
TRBV5-6	-	TRBJ2-1	TRBD1	CASSLDRGSYNEQFF	TGTGCCAGCAGCTTGGACAGGGGCTCCTACAATGAGCAGTTCTTC
TRBV28	-	TRBJ1-4	-	CASSLRTEEKLFF	TGTGCCAGCAGTCTGAGGACGGAAGAAAAACTGTTTTTT
TRBV6-5	-	TRBJ1-1	-	CASIRLRTGNTEAFF	TGTGCCAGCATAAGACTTAGGACGGGGAACACTGAAGCTTTCTTT
TRBV7-2	once	TRBJ2-7	TRBD2	CASSSGLAGTEQYF	TGTGCCAGCAGCTCGGGACTAGCGGGAACCGAGCAGTACTTC
TRBV5-1	-	TRBJ2-2	TRBD1	CASSPGTGMPGELFF	TGCGCCAGCAGCCCCGGGACAGGGATGCCCGGGGAGCTGTTTTTT
TRBV19	-	TRBJ2-2	-	CASRVAGTATGELFF	TGTGCCAGTAGGGTCGCGGGGACGGCCACCGGGGAGCTGTTTTTT
TRBV28	few	TRBJ1-5	-	CASTLPRRDQPQHF	TGTGCCAGCACCCTCCCCCGCAGGGATCAGCCCCAGCATTTT
TRBV25-1	-	TRBJ2-3	TRBD2	CASSAPRGAPTTDTQYF	TGTGCCAGCAGTGCTCCGCGGGGGGCTCCTACCACAGATACGCAGTATTTT
TRBV10-3	once	TRBJ2-7	TRBD2	CAISESAGRAHEQYF	TGTGCCATCAGTGAGTCGGCCGGGAGGGCCCACGAGCAGTACTTC
TRBV5-1	-	TRBJ2-5	TRBD2	CASIGLAGGQETQYF	TGCGCCAGCATAGGACTAGCGGGAGGACAAGAGACCCAGTACTTC
TRBV4-1	-	TRBJ2-3	-	CASSQGTGTPSRTQYF	TGCGCCAGCAGCCAAGGCACCGGGACTCCCTCCCGTACGCAGTATTTT
TRBV4-1	-	TRBJ2-2	TRBD2	CASSQLGLAGGPGITGELFF	TGCGCCAGCAGCCAACTTGGACTAGCGGGAGGGCCGGGGATTACCGGGGAGCTGTTTTTT
TRBV7-9	few	TRBJ1-1	-	CASSLFTAGRTEAFF	TGTGCCAGCAGCTTATTCACGGCTGGGCGCACTGAAGCTTTCTTT
TRBV27	few	TRBJ1-5	-	CASNTRYSNQPQHF	TGTGCCAGCAACACAAGGTATAGCAATCAGCCCCAGCATTTT
TRBV5-1	-	TRBJ2-3	-	CASSLARRSTDTQYF	TGCGCCAGCAGCTTGGCGAGACGGAGCACAGATACGCAGTATTTT
TRBV4-3	once	TRBJ1-6	-	CASSQDLRERGEEYNSPLHF	TGCGCCAGCAGCCAAGATCTTAGGGAGAGGGGAGAAGAATATAATTCACCCCTCCACTTT
TRBV7-6	-	TRBJ2-1	TRBD2	CASSWTSDNNEQFF	TGTGCCAGCAGTTGGACTAGCGACAACAATGAGCAGTTCTTC
TRBV6-6	once	TRBJ1-1	-	CASSYSLGTNTEAFF	TGTGCCAGCAGTTACTCGTTAGGGACGAACACTGAAGCTTTCTTT
TRBV28	-	TRBJ1-2	TRBD1	CASSFQGANGYTF	TGTGCCAGCAGTTTCCAGGGGGCGAATGGCTACACCTTC
TRBV7-2	-	TRBJ2-1	TRBD2	CASSLGLARSYNEQFF	TGTGCCAGCAGCTTAGGACTAGCCCGCTCCTACAATGAGCAGTTCTTC
TRBV5-1	-	TRBJ1-2	-	CASSSSGSGYGYTF	TGCGCCAGCAGCTCCTCAGGGTCGGGCTATGGCTACACCTTC
TRBV5-6	-	TRBJ2-1	TRBD1	CASSGRDRALNEQFF	TGTGCCAGCAGCGGCCGGGACAGGGCCCTCAATGAGCAGTTCTTC
TRBV19	-	TRBJ1-1	-	CASSTPSGRNTEAFF	TGTGCCAGTAGTACCCCGTCGGGACGAAACACTGAAGCTTTCTTT
TRBV5-1	-	TRBJ2-3	-	CASSSGITDTQYF	TGCGCCAGCAGCTCGGGGATCACAGATACGCAGTATTTT
TRBV28	-	TRBJ1-4	-	CASSPHPGGAWEKLFF	TGTGCCAGCAGCCCCCACCCGGGGGGCGCATGGGAAAAACTGTTTTTT
TRBV11-3	once	TRBJ2-2	-	CASSQTGWSAGELFF	TGTGCCAGCAGCCAAACAGGGTGGAGCGCCGGGGAGCTGTTTTTT
TRBV4-2	-	TRBJ2-1	-	CASSQEPLAGEQFF	TGTGCCAGCAGCCAAGAACCCCTAGCAGGGGAGCAGTTCTTC
TRBV7-9	-	TRBJ2-7	-	CASSSQGMPTEQYF	TGTGCCAGCAGCTCACAGGGAATGCCCACCGAGCAGTACTTC
TRBV7-9	-	TRBJ1-1	-	CASSRGQLNTEAFF	TGTGCCAGCAGCCGGGGACAATTGAACACTGAAGCTTTCTTT
TRBV28	-	TRBJ1-3	-	CASSSGGPSGNTIYF	TGTGCCAGCAGCTCGGGGGGACCTTCTGGAAACACCATATATTTT
TRBV18	-	TRBJ2-6	-	CASSATLAAGANVLTF	TGTGCCAGCTCAGCAACCCTTGCGGCTGGGGCCAACGTCCTGACTTTC
TRBV5-5	once	TRBJ2-7	TRBD1	CASSLAGQGLYEQYF	TGTGCCAGCAGCTTGGCGGGACAGGGGCTCTACGAGCAGTACTTC
TRBV11-3	-	TRBJ2-3	TRBD2	CASSSGLAVTDTQYF	TGTGCCAGCAGCTCCGGACTAGCGGTCACAGATACGCAGTATTTT
TRBV5-1	once	TRBJ2-3	TRBD2	CASSLGVLAGPDTQYF	TGCGCCAGCAGCTTGGGGGTTCTAGCGGGGCCAGATACGCAGTATTTT
TRBV6-6	-	TRBJ1-2	-	CASTHRVSEKGGYTF	TGTGCCAGCACCCATAGGGTCTCCGAGAAGGGTGGCTACACCTTC
TRBV29-1	-	TRBJ1-1	-	CSVAGRANTEAFF	TGCAGCGTTGCTGGCAGGGCGAACACTGAAGCTTTCTTT
TRBV9	-	TRBJ2-3	-	CASSVGGGGDTQYF	TGTGCCAGCAGCGTAGGAGGGGGAGGGGATACGCAGTATTTT
TRBV4-1	once	TRBJ2-1	-	CASSPREPVGTSYNEQFF	TGCGCCAGCAGCCCACGGGAACCTGTGGGCACCTCCTACAATGAGCAGTTCTTC
TRBV5-4	-	TRBJ1-2	-	CASSLEGGYGYTF	TGTGCCAGCAGCTTGGAGGGCGGCTATGGCTACACCTTC
TRBV11-2	-	TRBJ2-3	TRBD2	CASSPGLATDTQYF	TGTGCCAGCAGCCCGGGACTAGCCACAGATACGCAGTATTTT
TRBV28	-	TRBJ2-3	-	CASRTNSLSSTDTQYF	TGTGCCAGCAGAACTAACAGTCTTTCTAGCACAGATACGCAGTATTTT